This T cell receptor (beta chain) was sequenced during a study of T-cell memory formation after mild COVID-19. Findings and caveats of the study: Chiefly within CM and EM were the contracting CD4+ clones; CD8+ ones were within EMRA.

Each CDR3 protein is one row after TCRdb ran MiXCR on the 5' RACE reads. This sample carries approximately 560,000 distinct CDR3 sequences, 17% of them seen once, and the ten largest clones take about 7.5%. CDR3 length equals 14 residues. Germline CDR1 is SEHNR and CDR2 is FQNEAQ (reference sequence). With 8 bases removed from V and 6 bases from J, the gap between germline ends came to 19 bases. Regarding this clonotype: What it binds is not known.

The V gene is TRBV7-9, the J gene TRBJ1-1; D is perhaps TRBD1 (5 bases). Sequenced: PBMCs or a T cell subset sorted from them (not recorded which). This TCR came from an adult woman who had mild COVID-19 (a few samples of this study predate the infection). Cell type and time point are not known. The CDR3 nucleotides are TGTGCCAGCGGGTCTACAGGCCTAAGAGCTGAAGCTTTCTTT. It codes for CASGSTGLRAEAFF.